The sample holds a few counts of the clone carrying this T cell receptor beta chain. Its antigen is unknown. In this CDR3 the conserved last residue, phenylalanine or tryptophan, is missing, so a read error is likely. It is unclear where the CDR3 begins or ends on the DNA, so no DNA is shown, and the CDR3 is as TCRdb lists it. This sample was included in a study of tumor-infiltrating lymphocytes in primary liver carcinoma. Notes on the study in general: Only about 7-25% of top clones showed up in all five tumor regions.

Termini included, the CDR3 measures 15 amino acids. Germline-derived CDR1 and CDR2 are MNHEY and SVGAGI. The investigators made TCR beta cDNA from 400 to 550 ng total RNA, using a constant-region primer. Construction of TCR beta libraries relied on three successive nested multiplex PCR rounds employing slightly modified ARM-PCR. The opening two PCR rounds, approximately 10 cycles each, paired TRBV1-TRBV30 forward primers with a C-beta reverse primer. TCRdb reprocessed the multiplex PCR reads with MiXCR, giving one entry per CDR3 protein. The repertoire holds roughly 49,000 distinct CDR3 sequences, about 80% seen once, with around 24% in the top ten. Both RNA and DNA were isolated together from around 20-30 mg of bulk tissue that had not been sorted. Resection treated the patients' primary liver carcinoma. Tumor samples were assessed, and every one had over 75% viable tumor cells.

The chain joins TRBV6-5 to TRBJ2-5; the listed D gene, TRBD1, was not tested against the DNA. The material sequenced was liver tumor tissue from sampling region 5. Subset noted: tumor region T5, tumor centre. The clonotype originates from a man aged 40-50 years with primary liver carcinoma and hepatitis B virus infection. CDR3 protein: CASSYSGQGGETQCL.